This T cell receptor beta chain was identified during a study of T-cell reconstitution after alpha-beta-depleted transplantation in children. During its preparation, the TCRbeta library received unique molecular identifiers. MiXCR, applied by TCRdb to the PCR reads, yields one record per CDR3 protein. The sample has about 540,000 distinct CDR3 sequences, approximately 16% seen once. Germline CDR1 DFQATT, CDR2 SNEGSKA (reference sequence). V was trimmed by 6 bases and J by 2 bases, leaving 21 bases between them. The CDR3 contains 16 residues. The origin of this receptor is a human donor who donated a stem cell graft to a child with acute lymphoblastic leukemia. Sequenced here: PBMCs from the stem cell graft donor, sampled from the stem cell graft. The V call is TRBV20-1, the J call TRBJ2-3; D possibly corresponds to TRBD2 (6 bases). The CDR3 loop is CSASLPGLKFTDTQYF. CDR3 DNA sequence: TGCAGTGCATCCCTACCGGGACTGAAATTCACAGATACGCAGTATTTT.